The clone carrying this TCR beta chain was recorded only once. This clone may be a read error of a much larger clone one base away. The V gene's germline CDR1 is LNHNV and CDR2 YYDKDF (reference sequence). The CDR3 has 13 amino acids. The record originates from a study of blood T cells in healthy people across ages. Through a sample-barcoded 5' primer and a J-beta primer mix, a second PCR was run for roughly 7 to 11 cycles. TCRdb reprocessed the 5' RACE reads via MiXCR and lists one record per CDR3 protein. This sample has hundreds of thousands of distinct CDR3 sequences; 32% occur once, and the top ten carry 15%.

The TCR originated in a woman over 75 in good health. The sequencing input was blood. V and J are TRBV15 and TRBJ1-4; the D is unclear. DNA of the CDR3: TGTGCCACCAGCAGAAACTTTAATGAAAAACGGTTTTTT. This encodes CATSRNFNEKRFF.